This T cell receptor (beta chain) is from a study of identical twins (dated by TCRdb to about 2016). For the wider study: TCR alpha and beta repertoires from monozygotic twins, unrelated adults of various ages and cord blood were deep-sequenced to test whether fetal clonotypes persist. To rule out contamination, the twin experiments were replicated at different times with different library preparation protocols.

What the study reported, not specific to this receptor: Because the same donors could not be followed over many years, the conclusions relied on cross-sectional statistical analysis. In monozygotic twins, out-of-frame TCR alpha sharing was systematically underestimated by recombination models, although the models agreed with sharing between unrelated individuals. Invariant T cells such as MAIT and iNKT could partly confound zero-insertion analyses, although diverse VJ usage argued against such confounding for most clonotypes. Fewer insertions were carried by abundant cord blood beta clonotypes; a weaker similar trend was observed in young adult naive repertoires, while no such trend was observed in memory repertoires. A weaker excess of twin sharing was found in beta out-of-frame sequences because the signal-to-noise ratio was lowered by fewer shared sequences. Out-of-frame TCR alpha sequences shared between twins showed an excess of low generation-probability sequences compared with coincidental sharing between unrelated individuals.

Library construction relied on 5' RACE. Sequencing used an Illumina HiSeq 2000. A universal primer binding site was introduced by template switching, and a unique molecular identifier was present in the final cDNA, enabling accurate counting of TCR cDNA molecules. Specific primers in the conserved constant-segment region were used to synthesize first-strand cDNA for TCR alpha and beta chains. Each cDNA library was double barcoded, with a SMART-Mk sample barcode plus Illumina barcodes, to control for contamination. Two successive PCR steps introduced TruSeq adapter sequences along with Illumina sample barcodes. Sequencing of the TCR alpha and beta cDNA libraries was done on the Illumina HiSeq platform using custom primers. In the authors' own workflow: MiGEC processed the raw reads to extract unique molecular identifiers, while MiXCR was used to determine the CDR3 positions. For each individual, recombination models were inferred using an EM algorithm with the repgenHMM and IGoR tools. The analysis of shared clonotypes was done with the tcR package in R, with sharing normalized by the product of cloneset sizes. To study raw recombination without the effects of thymic and clonal selection, out-of-frame nonproductive sequences were analyzed. The public reads were reprocessed in TCRdb via fastp at Q25 and MiXCR, keeping in-frame beta chains. For every CDR3 protein sequence, its rows merge into one entry that carries the most common genes and DNA. For this entry, the V and J calls and clone size follow TCRdb and not the study's own pipeline. This sample lists nearly 900,000 distinct CDR3 sequences; approximately 13% were detected once. Of the sample, about 1.5% falls within the top ten clones.

Only healthy Caucasian donors were included. Three pairs of female monozygotic twins, all aged roughly 18 to 30 years, made up the twin cohort. RNA for TCR libraries was isolated from peripheral blood mononuclear cells. A few counts support this clonotype. Its antigen is still unknown. Qualities for individual bases were not recorded, and no much larger clone is one base off. The CDR3, from cysteine to valine, totals 12 residues. The DNA shown is the 36-base CDR3, in frame from base 1. Reading the germline V gene (reference sequence) gives CDR1 DFQATT and CDR2 SNEGSKA. V is shortened by 2 bases, J by 6 bases, and the region joining them spans 11 bases. These data also featured in a second study, about yellow fever vaccine responses in identical twins. The other study reports the following: The T cell response to vaccination in identical twins was reported by the authors to appear partly convergent and partly personalized. In the study, vaccine-responding T cell clones were precisely tracked in identical twins.

The chain was built from TRBV20-1 and TRBJ2-7; TRBD2 is perhaps the D gene, given 5 matching bases. Sequenced input: PBMCs. The TCR comes from a woman between 18 and 29 years old in good health. The DNA sequence reads TGCAGTGCTAGACGTATGGGGAGCGAGCAGTACGTC. Protein translation: CSARRMGSEQYV.